Presented here are 29 T cell receptor beta chains from one specimen sequenced in a study of CD8 T cells in Susac syndrome. After extraction with the RNeasy kit, about 0.5 to 1 ug of the RNA was reverse transcribed using random hexamers. TCRdb re-called the immunoSEQ multiplex PCR reads through MiXCR, storing one row per CDR3 protein. In the table there are 100,000 to 150,000 distinct CDR3 sequences, over 85% of which are singletons. Sequenced material: CD4+ T cells from PBMCs. Source of these receptors: a human donor in good health.

The CDR3 loop is CATSAPARELFF. In DNA, the CDR3 is TGTGCCACCAGTGCTCCCGCCAGGGAGCTGTTTTTT. The chain links TRBV24-1 to TRBJ2-2; D is uncertain. Germline CDR1 is KGHDR and CDR2 is SFDVKD. This CDR3 comprises 12 residues. Between the trimmed V and J ends, which lost 5 bases and 9 bases, there was a span of 9 bases.

As concerns this clonotype: Likely a read error: the CDR3 ends without its conserved phenylalanine or tryptophan. The DNA is left out, because the CDR3 cannot be placed on it with certainty; the CDR3 is given as TCRdb lists it. The chain joins TRBV6-2 or TRBV6-3 to TRBJ2-5; the table assigns TRBD1, which was not confirmed against the DNA. The CDR3 length is 13 residues, termini included. Germline V gene data show CDR1 as MNHEY and CDR2 as SVGEGT. The CDR3 is CASREVGQPVPHL.

The chain joins TRBV12-3 or TRBV12-4 to TRBJ1-4; possible D gene TRBD1, 5 bases. Trimming left V 7 bases short and J 0 bases short, with 12 bases between. CDR3 length: 15 amino acids. This CDR3 reads CASTVEGTTNEKLFF. The CDR3 DNA sequence: TGTGCCAGCACTGTGGAGGGGACAACTAATGAAAAACTGTTTTTT.

The chain uses TRBV15 and TRBJ1-1, with TRBD1 as a possible D gene (6 bases). The CDR3 is 15 amino acids. V dropped 0 bases and J dropped 4 bases, with 12 bases sitting between them. Germline CDR1 reads LNHNV; CDR2 reads YYDKDF (reference sequence). Here the CDR3 reads CATSRDRGASTEAFF. DNA for the CDR3: TGTGCCACCAGCAGAGATCGGGGGGCGAGCACTGAAGCTTTCTTT.

The chain employs TRBV7-9 and TRBJ2-7, with TRBD1 matching over 7 bases. There are 14 residues in the CDR3. Trimming took 6 bases from V and 6 from J; bases not matched to a gene: 11. Germline V gene lookup returns CDR1 SEHNR and CDR2 FQNEAQ (reference sequence). The CDR3 loop reads CASSLQGPDPEQYF. The CDR3 nucleotides are TGTGCCAGCAGTTTACAGGGGCCGGATCCCGAGCAGTACTTC.

The V and J genes are TRBV20-1 and TRBJ2-2; perhaps TRBD1 as D (6 bases). The germline V and J ends were trimmed by 0 bases and 0 bases, with 11 bases remaining between them. Germline lookup yields CDR1 DFQATT and CDR2 SNEGSKA (reference sequence). This CDR3 contains 16 residues. The CDR3 here is CSARDLQGSNTGELFF. In nucleotides, the CDR3 is TGCAGTGCTAGAGATCTCCAGGGGTCGAACACCGGGGAGCTGTTTTTT.

DNA for the CDR3: TGTGCCAGCAGCCAAGATGGGAGGGAAGCCAAAAACATTCAGTACTTC. Translation: CASSQDGREAKNIQYF. The chain employs TRBV3-1 and TRBJ2-4; 7 bases line up with TRBD2. Germline CDR1 LGHDT, CDR2 YNNKEL (reference sequence). V was pared by 0 bases and J by 0 bases, with 2 bases of the junction left unmatched. This CDR3 is 16 amino acids long.

The rearrangement links TRBV4-1 to TRBJ2-5; D might be TRBD1 or TRBD2, each matching 5 bases. CDR1 MGHRA and CDR2 YSYEKL come from the germline V gene. The V and J ends lost 5 bases and 5 bases respectively, with 9 bases between them. The CDR3 loop spans 12 amino acids. DNA for the CDR3: TGCGCCAGCAGCGTTTGGGGGGAGACCCAGTACTTC. Amino acid sequence: CASSVWGETQYF.

The chain joins TRBV20-1 to TRBJ1-2; TRBD1 aligns across 7 bases. The germline V gene has CDR1 DFQATT and CDR2 SNEGSKA (reference sequence). Unmatched junction bases numbered 2, after V lost 0 bases and J lost 4 bases. The CDR3 is 13 residues long. The DNA for the CDR3 is TGCAGTGCTAGAGAGGGACAGAGCTATGGCTACACCTTC. It encodes CSAREGQSYGYTF.

The CDR3 bases are TGCGCCAGCAGTTTCCCCACAGGGAGTAACACTGAAGCTTTCTTT. Amino acid sequence: CASSFPTGSNTEAFF. The rearrangement joins TRBV10-2 to TRBJ1-1; D possibly corresponds to TRBD1 (6 bases). This CDR3 spans 15 amino acids. CDR1 is WSHSY and CDR2 is SAAADI in the germline V gene. V was shortened by 5 bases and J by 2 bases, with 15 bases between the two germline ends.

V gene TRBV29-1 combines with J gene TRBJ1-4; no definite D call. V was clipped by 5 bases and J by 0 bases, with 7 bases between them. This CDR3 spans 13 amino acids. Germline V gives CDR1 SQVTM, CDR2 ANQGSEA. In DNA, the CDR3 is TGCAGCGTTCGGACGACAACTAATGAAAAACTGTTTTTT. As protein: CSVRTTTNEKLFF.

The chain carries TRBV6-5 and TRBJ1-1; 10 bases map to TRBD1. Trimming took 7 bases from V and 7 from J; bases not matched to a gene: 6. Germline V gene data show CDR1 as MNHEY and CDR2 as SVGAGI. The CDR3 sequence is 13 residues long. The CDR3 here is CASTGQGEIEAFF. For the CDR3, the DNA is TGTGCCAGCACCGGACAGGGGGAGATTGAAGCTTTCTTT.

The chain carries TRBV20-1 and TRBJ2-7, with a weak D call TRBD1 (6 bases). Germline V gives CDR1 DFQATT, CDR2 SNEGSKA (reference sequence). Trimming left V 3 bases short and J 2 bases short, with 14 bases between. This CDR3 has 14 residues. In DNA form, the CDR3 reads TGCAGTGCTAGGAAATCTGGGACAACCTACGAGCAGTACTTC. Protein sequence: CSARKSGTTYEQYF.

V usage is TRBV24-1 and J usage is TRBJ2-2; D remains ambiguous. Looked up from germline, CDR1 is KGHDR and CDR2 is SFDVKD. V was shortened by 2 bases and J by 2 bases, with 14 bases between the two germline ends. This CDR3 is 17 amino acids long. The DNA of the CDR3 is TGTGCCACCAGTGATTCGAGGTTCTCTTCTAACACCGGGGAGCTGTTTTTT. Translation gives CATSDSRFSSNTGELFF.

The genes are TRBV7-2 and TRBJ1-3; D is ambiguous. The CDR3 length is 13 residues. Per germline, CDR1 SGHTA and CDR2 FQGNSA. Trimming removed 1 base from V and 4 bases from J, with 5 bases in between. Written as DNA, the CDR3 is TGTGCCAGCAGCTTAGTAGCGGGAAACACCATATATTTT. Translation: CASSLVAGNTIYF. Based on the CDR3 plus reference TRBV7-2 and TRBJ1-3, the full variable domain is GAGVSQSPSNKVTEKGKDVELRCDPISGHTALYWYRQSLGQGLEFLIYFQGNSAPDKSGLPSDRFSAERTGGSVSTLTIQRTQQEDSAVYLCASSLVAGNTIYFGEGSWLTVV.

V is TRBV3-1 and J is TRBJ1-2; D is unclear. Germline CDR1 is LGHDT and CDR2 is YNNKEL (reference sequence). Trimming left V 1 base short and J 6 bases short, with 6 bases between. This CDR3 spans 12 amino acids. The CDR3 bases are TGTGCCAGCAGCCAAGTGGGTGATGGCTACACCTTC. It translates to CASSQVGDGYTF.

V gene TRBV12-3 or TRBV12-4 combines with J gene TRBJ1-2; D is unresolved. Between the trimmed V and J ends, which lost 5 bases and 5 bases, there was a span of 9 bases. There are 12 residues in the CDR3. CDR3 protein: CASSRSGYGYTF. CDR3 nucleotide sequence: TGTGCCAGCAGTCGGTCGGGGTATGGCTACACCTTC.

In DNA form, the CDR3 reads TGCAGCGTTAAACGGGACGTCCAAGAGACCCAGTACTTC. Translated: CSVKRDVQETQYF. This sequence joins TRBV29-1 and TRBJ2-5; D tentatively reads TRBD1 or TRBD2 (5 bases each). CDR1 is SQVTM and CDR2 is ANQGSEA in the germline V gene. V lost 5 bases and J 1 base, leaving 11 bases between the germline ends. The CDR3 totals 13 residues.

The genes are TRBV6-2 or TRBV6-3 and TRBJ2-7; D uncertain. Trimming stripped 8 bases from V and 6 bases from J, with 5 bases between. The CDR3 contains 9 residues. Germline-derived CDR1 and CDR2 are MNHEY and SVGEGT. Written as DNA, the CDR3 is TGTGCCAGCGGGGTCGAGCAGTACTTC. Protein: CASGVEQYF.

This clonotype was picked up one time. The chain carries TRBV6-2 or TRBV6-3 and TRBJ2-5; D is unresolved. Deletions cut 0 bases from V and 7 bases from J, with 9 bases between. Germline assignment: CDR1 MNHEY and CDR2 SVGEGT. CDR3 length: 13 amino acids. Here the CDR3 DNA reads TGTGCCAGCAGTTACTCGGCTGTTGCGACCCAGTACTTC. Translating gives CASSYSAVATQYF.

This clonotype showed up just a few times. J is TRBJ1-2 and V is TRBV18; tentative D call: TRBD1 (5 bases). This CDR3 is built from 12 residues. The V and J ends lost 6 bases and 8 bases respectively, with 13 bases between them. The germline CDR1 and CDR2 sequences are KGHSH and LQKENI. CDR3 nucleotides: TGTGCCAGCTCCCCTGACAGAGCGGGCTACACCTTC. Its translation is CASSPDRAGYTF.

The V and J genes are TRBV20-1 and TRBJ2-2; D unresolved. This CDR3 is 15 amino acids long. Germline V gene data show CDR1 as DFQATT and CDR2 as SNEGSKA (reference sequence). V lost 5 bases and J 2 bases, leaving 15 bases between the germline ends. Here the CDR3 reads CSARRTHRNTGELFF. CDR3 nucleotides: TGCAGTGCTCGAAGGACCCACCGTAACACCGGGGAGCTGTTTTTT.

This chain uses TRBV20-1 with TRBJ1-2; D remains unclear. CDR1 is DFQATT and CDR2 is SNEGSKA in the germline V gene (reference sequence). The CDR3 loop spans 13 amino acids. Trimming stripped 0 bases from V and 2 bases from J, with 7 bases between. The CDR3 coding sequence is TGCAGTGCTAGAGATCGGCAGAACTATGGCTACACCTTC. Translation: CSARDRQNYGYTF.

The chain joins TRBV20-1 to TRBJ2-4, with D tentatively TRBD1 (6 bases). The CDR3 is 12 amino acids. The V gene lost 5 bases and the J gene lost 7 bases, with 12 bases spanning the gap. Looked up from germline, CDR1 is DFQATT and CDR2 is SNEGSKA (reference sequence). In nucleotides, the CDR3 is TGCAGTGCTGGAAACAGGGAGAACATTCAGTACTTC. As protein: CSAGNRENIQYF.

This chain connects TRBV4-1 to TRBJ2-7; D gene unclear. The CDR3 has 17 residues. V was trimmed by 2 bases and J by 1 base, leaving 18 bases between them. Germline CDR1 and CDR2: MGHRA and YSYEKL. CDR3 sequence: CASSQLDLGLGSYEQYF. CDR3 nucleotide sequence: TGCGCCAGCAGCCAACTTGACCTGGGCTTAGGGTCCTACGAGCAGTACTTC.

The V gene is TRBV30, the J gene TRBJ1-5; no firm D call. Trimming cost V 7 bases and J 2 bases, with 12 bases left between them. The germline gives CDR1 GTSNPN, CDR2 SVGIG (reference sequence). The CDR3 sequence is 13 residues long. The chain's CDR3 is CASSGRGNQPQHF. The CDR3 bases are TGTGCCTCCTCGGGTAGGGGCAATCAGCCCCAGCATTTT.

The chain recombines TRBV6-2 or TRBV6-3 with TRBJ1-1; D is possibly TRBD1 (6 bases). The CDR3 is 15 amino acids. V lost 5 bases and J 0 bases, leaving 13 bases between the germline ends. Germline-derived CDR1 and CDR2 are MNHEY and SVGEGT. CDR3 nucleotide sequence: TGTGCCAGCAGTATACCGGGACACATGAACACTGAAGCTTTCTTT. This codes for CASSIPGHMNTEAFF.

This clonotype was seen once. The chain links TRBV11-2 to TRBJ2-3; a possible D gene is TRBD1 (6 bases). V lost 2 bases and J lost 3, with 12 bases in between. The CDR3 contains 15 residues. Germline loops: CDR1 SGHAT, CDR2 FQNNGV. The CDR3 DNA reads as TGTGCCAGCAGCTTATTGAAAGGGGGTACAGATACGCAGTATTTT. This encodes CASSLLKGGTDTQYF.

The chain uses TRBV5-6 and TRBJ1-2; 9 bases are a match to TRBD1. CDR3 size: 14 residues. V gave up 6 bases and J gave up 2 bases; unmatched junction bases: 5. The germline V gene has CDR1 SGHDT and CDR2 YYEEEE. CDR3 in amino acids: CASIRDRENYGYTF. The DNA for the CDR3 is TGTGCCAGCATCCGGGACAGGGAGAACTATGGCTACACCTTC.